Below, 6 T cell receptor beta chains from the same sample are listed, as sequenced in a study of cytomegalovirus exposure and HLA in healthy donors. Researchers ran the PCR with 60 Vbeta and 13 Jbeta primers. Assay: immunoSEQ multiplex PCR; the TCRdb copy retains only in-frame clones and omits some. The repertoire holds some 150,000 clones, 80% seen once, with about 13% in the top ten. The sample taken for sequencing was PBMCs. The receptor source for this set is a man aged 30 to 39 in good health and CMV-seropositive.

The CDR3, as DNA: TGTGCCAGCAGTTACTTGGGACTAGCCGGCGAGCAGTACTTC. Translating it yields CASSYLGLAGEQYF. The rearrangement links TRBV6-6 to TRBJ2-7; 9 bases fit TRBD2. The germline gives CDR1 MNHNY, CDR2 SVGAGI (reference sequence). V gave up 1 base and J gave up 6 bases; unmatched junction bases: 4. This CDR3 region has 14 residues.

This rearrangement joins TRBV20-1 to TRBJ1-1; D gene uncertain. Trimming cost V 0 bases and J 10 bases, with 6 bases left between them. This CDR3 spans 10 amino acids. Germline V lookup: CDR1 DFQATT, CDR2 SNEGSKA (reference sequence). In DNA, the CDR3 is TGCAGTGCTAGAGAAACAAGAGCTTTCTTT. This translates into CSARETRAFF.

The DNA for the CDR3 is TGTGCCAGCAGCTTTGCTCTAAGGGGGCGGTTGGAGACCCAGTACTTC. The encoded protein is CASSFALRGRLETQYF. This rearrangement joins TRBV28 to TRBJ2-5; 7 bases are shared with TRBD1. J gave up 5 bases and V 6 bases, and 15 bases lay outside the gene matches. The CDR3 has 16 residues. Germline assignment: CDR1 MDHEN and CDR2 SYDVKM.

The rearrangement links TRBV19 to TRBJ2-5; 10 bases line up with TRBD1. The V and J ends lost 3 bases and 2 bases, in that order; junction bases with no gene match: 0. The CDR3 spans 14 residues. Germline V CDR1 and CDR2: LNHDA, SQIVND (reference sequence). CDR3 DNA: TGTGCCAGTAGTATGGACAGGGGGCAAGAGACCCAGTACTTC. Translating gives CASSMDRGQETQYF.

The chain couples TRBV5-4 to TRBJ2-3; 7 positions agree with TRBD1. Trimming at V came to 1 base and at J to 4 bases, leaving 3 bases not matched to a gene. Germline V gene data show CDR1 as SGHNT and CDR2 as YYREEE (reference sequence). This CDR3 has 14 residues. CDR3 loop: CASSLTGDADTQYF. CDR3 nucleotides: TGTGCCAGCAGCTTGACAGGGGACGCAGATACGCAGTATTTT.

The rearrangement links TRBV7-3 to TRBJ2-2, with 14 positions matching TRBD2. CDR3 length: 17 residues. The V gene end was trimmed by 3 bases and the J gene end by 7 bases; junction bases not matched to a gene: 7. Germline assignment: CDR1 SGHTA and CDR2 FQGTGA. CDR3 coding DNA: TGTGCCAGCAGCTTTCGTAGCGGGACTAGCGGGAGCGGGGAGCTGTTTTTT. Protein sequence: CASSFRSGTSGSGELFF.